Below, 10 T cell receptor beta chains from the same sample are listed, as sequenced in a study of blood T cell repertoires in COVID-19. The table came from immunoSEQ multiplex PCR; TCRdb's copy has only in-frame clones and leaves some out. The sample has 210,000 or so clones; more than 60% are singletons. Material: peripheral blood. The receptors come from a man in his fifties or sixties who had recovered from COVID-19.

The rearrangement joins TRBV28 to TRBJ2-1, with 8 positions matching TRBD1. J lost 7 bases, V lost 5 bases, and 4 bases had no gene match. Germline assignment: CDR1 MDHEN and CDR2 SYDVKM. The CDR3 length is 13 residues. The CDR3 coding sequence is TGTGCCAGCAGTGGGCAGGGGGCGAATGAGCAGTTCTTC. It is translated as CASSGQGANEQFF.

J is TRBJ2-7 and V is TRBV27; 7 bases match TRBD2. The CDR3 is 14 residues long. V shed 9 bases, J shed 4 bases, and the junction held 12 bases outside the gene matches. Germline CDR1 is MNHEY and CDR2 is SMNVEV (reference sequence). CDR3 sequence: CASSQGLGGYEQYF. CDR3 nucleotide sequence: TGTGCCAGTTCCCAGGGACTGGGGGGGTACGAGCAGTACTTC.

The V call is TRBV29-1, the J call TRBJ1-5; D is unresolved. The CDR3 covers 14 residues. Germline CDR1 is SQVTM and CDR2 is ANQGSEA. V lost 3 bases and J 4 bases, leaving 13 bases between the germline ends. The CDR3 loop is CSVDGGSPNQPQHF. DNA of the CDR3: TGCAGCGTTGACGGAGGGAGTCCTAATCAGCCCCAGCATTTT.

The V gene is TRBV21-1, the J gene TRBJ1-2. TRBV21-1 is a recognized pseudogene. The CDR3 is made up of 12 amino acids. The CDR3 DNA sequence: TGTGCCAGCAGCTCTAAAAAGTATGGCTACACCTTC. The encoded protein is CASSSKKYGYTF.

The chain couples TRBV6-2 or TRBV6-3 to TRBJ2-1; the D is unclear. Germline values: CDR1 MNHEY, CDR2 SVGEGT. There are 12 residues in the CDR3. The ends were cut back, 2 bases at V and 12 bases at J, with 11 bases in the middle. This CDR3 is CASSYPQIGQFF. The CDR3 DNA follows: TGTGCCAGCAGTTACCCCCAGATTGGGCAGTTCTTC.

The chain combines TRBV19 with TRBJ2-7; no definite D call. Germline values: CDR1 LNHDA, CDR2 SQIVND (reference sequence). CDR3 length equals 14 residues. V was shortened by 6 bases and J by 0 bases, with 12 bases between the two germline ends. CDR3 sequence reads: CASSQDTSSYEQYF. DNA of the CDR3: TGTGCCAGTAGCCAAGACACGAGCTCCTACGAGCAGTACTTC.

The CDR3 protein is CASRPRSANYGYTF. CDR3 nucleotides: TGTGCCAGCAGACCTAGGTCGGCTAACTATGGCTACACCTTC. This chain joins TRBV27 and TRBJ1-2; D not resolved. Trimming removed 6 bases at V and 0 bases at J, with 11 bases between. This CDR3 spans 14 amino acids. Germline lookup yields CDR1 MNHEY and CDR2 SMNVEV (reference sequence).

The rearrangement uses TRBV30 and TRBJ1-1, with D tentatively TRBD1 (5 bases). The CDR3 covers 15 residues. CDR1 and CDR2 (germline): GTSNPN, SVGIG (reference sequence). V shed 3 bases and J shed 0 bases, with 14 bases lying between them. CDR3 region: CAWSGTAILNTEAFF. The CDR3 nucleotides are TGTGCCTGGAGCGGGACTGCAATTTTGAACACTGAAGCTTTCTTT.

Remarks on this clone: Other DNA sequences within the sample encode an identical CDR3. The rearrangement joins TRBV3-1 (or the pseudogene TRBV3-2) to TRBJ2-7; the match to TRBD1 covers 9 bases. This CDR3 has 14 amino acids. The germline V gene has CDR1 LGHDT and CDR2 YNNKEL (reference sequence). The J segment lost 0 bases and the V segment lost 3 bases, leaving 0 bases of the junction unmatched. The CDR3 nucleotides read TGTGCCAGCAGCCAGGGACAGGGCTCCTACGAGCAGTACTTC. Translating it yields CASSQGQGSYEQYF.

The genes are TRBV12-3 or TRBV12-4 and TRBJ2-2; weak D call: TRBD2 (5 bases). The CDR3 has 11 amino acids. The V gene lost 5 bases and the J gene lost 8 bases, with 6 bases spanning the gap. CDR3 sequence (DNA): TGTGCCAGCAGTGGGGAGGGGGAGCTGTTTTTT. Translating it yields CASSGEGELFF.